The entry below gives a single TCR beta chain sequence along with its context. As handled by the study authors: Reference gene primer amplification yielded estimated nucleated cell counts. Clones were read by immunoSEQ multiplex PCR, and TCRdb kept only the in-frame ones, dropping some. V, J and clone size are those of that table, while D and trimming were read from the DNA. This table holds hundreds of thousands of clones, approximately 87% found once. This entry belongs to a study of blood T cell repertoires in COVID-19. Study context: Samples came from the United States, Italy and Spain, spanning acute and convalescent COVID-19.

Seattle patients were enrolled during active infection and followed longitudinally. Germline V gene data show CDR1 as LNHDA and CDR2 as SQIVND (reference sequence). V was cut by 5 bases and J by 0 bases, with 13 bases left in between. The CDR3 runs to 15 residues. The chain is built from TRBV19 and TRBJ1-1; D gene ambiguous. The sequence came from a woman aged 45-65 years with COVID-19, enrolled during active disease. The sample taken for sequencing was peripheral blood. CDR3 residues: CASSDVGVMNTEAFF. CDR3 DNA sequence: TGTGCCAGTAGTGACGTCGGGGTCATGAACACTGAAGCTTTCTTT.